This T cell receptor (beta chain) was profiled in a study of T-cell memory formation after mild COVID-19. TCRdb fed the 5' RACE reads into MiXCR, producing one record per CDR3 protein. The repertoire holds over 500,000 distinct CDR3 sequences, with 15% to 20% as singletons. Regarding this clonotype: Its antigen remains unknown.

Germline V gene lookup returns CDR1 SGHKS and CDR2 YYEKEE (reference sequence). The V end lost 1 base, the J end lost 7 bases, and 12 bases lay between the germline ends. CDR3 length: 13 residues. Whole-study results and caveats: Researchers report contracting CD4+ clones mostly in CM and EM, with CD8+ clones in EMRA. Memory cells collected pre-infection included some clones that later responded, suggesting cross-reactive memory joined.

The rearrangement links TRBV5-5 to TRBJ2-7; possible D gene TRBD1, 6 bases. The source of this sequence is an adult woman who had mild COVID-19 (a few samples of this study predate the infection). Cell type and time point are not known. The source material was PBMCs or a T cell subset sorted from them (not recorded which). CDR3 amino acids: CASSLWGPREQYF. The CDR3 DNA is TGTGCCAGCAGCTTGTGGGGGCCCAGGGAGCAGTACTTC.